This T cell receptor (beta chain) was sequenced in a study of blood T cell repertoires in COVID-19. Study-level background: The cDNA or gDNA used as material had been derived from T cells, B-cell-depleted T cells, or PBMCs.

From germline, CDR1 is LNHNV and CDR2 YYDKDF (reference sequence). This CDR3 contains 16 residues. Losses at the gene ends were 0 bases for V and 2 bases for J; bases not matched to a gene: 2. Participants came from 20 to 25 US areas, aged about 18 to 90 years. Method: immunoSEQ multiplex PCR; TCRdb's copy keeps in-frame clones and lacks some. The repertoire includes a few hundred thousand clones, around 89% of them detected once, and roughly 1.2% sits in the top ten. V gene TRBV15 combines with J gene TRBJ1-5; TRBD1 agrees at 9 bases. This receptor was taken from a woman younger than 35 who had recovered from COVID-19. The source material was PBMCs or T cells enriched from blood (not recorded which). CDR3 coding DNA: TGTGCCACCAGCAGAGATAGGGACAGGGGCAATCAGCCCCAGCATTTT. This codes for CATSRDRDRGNQPQHF.